The 10 T cell receptor beta chains in this list originate from one sample, sequenced in a study of T cells after yellow fever vaccination. MiXCR, applied by TCRdb to the 5' RACE reads, yields one record per CDR3 protein. The data show 200,000 to 250,000 distinct CDR3 sequences, approximately 3% seen once. Here the sequenced sample was CD4+ T cells sorted from PBMCs, taken 10 days after the yellow fever booster vaccination. The receptor set was obtained from a man between 18 and 29 years old who received the YFV17D yellow fever vaccine.

This clonotype appeared a few times. The V call is TRBV29-1, the J call TRBJ2-7; 8 nucleotides align to TRBD2. V dropped 6 bases and J dropped 2; count of bases not matched to a gene: 6. The CDR3 contains 13 residues. Germline-derived CDR1 and CDR2 are SQVTM and ANQGSEA. The chain's CDR3 is CSVSGGATYEQYF. Written as DNA, the CDR3 is TGCAGCGTGAGCGGGGGAGCCACCTACGAGCAGTACTTC.

This clonotype was counted many times. The V gene is TRBV12-3 or TRBV12-4, the J gene TRBJ1-2; 11 nucleotides match TRBD1. CDR3 length: 16 residues. J lost 4 bases, V lost 6 bases, and 10 bases had no gene match. CDR3 nucleotides: TGTGCCAGCAGCCCCGGACAGGGGGCCATCGGCTATGGCTACACCTTC. Translation gives CASSPGQGAIGYGYTF.

This clonotype has ten or more counts. V gene TRBV5-1 combines with J gene TRBJ2-2; unclear D gene. Germline V lookup: CDR1 SGHRS, CDR2 YFSETQ. The ends were cut back, 0 bases at V and 0 bases at J, with 6 bases in the middle. This CDR3 has 15 residues. The CDR3 region has the DNA TGCGCCAGCAGCTTGGATGGAGCGAACACCGGGGAGCTGTTTTTT. It yields the protein CASSLDGANTGELFF.

V is TRBV28 and J is TRBJ2-7, with D tentatively TRBD1 (5 bases). The CDR3 spans 13 residues. Trimming pared 6 bases from V and 6 bases from J, leaving 15 bases between. Germline V gene data show CDR1 as MDHEN and CDR2 as SYDVKM. The CDR3 DNA is TGTGCCAGCAGGTCCAGGGTTCATTCCGAGCAGTACGTC. It specifies CASRSRVHSEQYV.

A few counts support this clonotype. The CDR3 sequence: CASSLILGDNEQFF. For the CDR3, the DNA is TGTGCCAGCAGCTTAATCCTCGGAGACAATGAGCAGTTCTTC. The genes are TRBV5-4 and TRBJ2-1; no definite D call. Per the germline V gene, CDR1 is SGHNT and CDR2 is YYREEE (reference sequence). The CDR3 totals 14 residues. The ends were cut back, 2 bases at V and 5 bases at J, with 11 bases in the middle. Supplemented by reference TRBV5-4 and TRBJ2-1, the full variable domain reads ETGVTQSPTHLIKTRGQQVTLRCSSQSGHNTVSWYQQALGQGPQFIFQYYREEENGRGNFPPRFSGLQFPNYSSELNVNALELDDSALYLCASSLILGDNEQFFGPGTRLTVL.

This clonotype was seen ten or more times. The rearrangement uses TRBV4-3 and TRBJ2-5; 10 nucleotides match TRBD2. V was pared by 3 bases and J by 0 bases, with 4 bases of the junction left unmatched. Germline V CDR1 and CDR2: LGHNA, YSLEER. The CDR3 sequence is 16 residues long. The CDR3 DNA sequence: TGCGCCAGCAGCCACTGGACTAGCGGTTACCAAGAGACCCAGTACTTC. It translates to CASSHWTSGYQETQYF.

This clonotype was seen ten or more times. CDR3 nucleotide sequence: TGTGCCAGCAGCCCAGTAGCGAACACCGGGGAGCTGTTTTTT. This codes for CASSPVANTGELFF. The V and J genes are TRBV7-2 and TRBJ2-2; D unresolved. This CDR3 spans 14 amino acids. Deletions cut 5 bases from V and 0 bases from J, with 7 bases between. Germline V gene sequence: CDR1 SGHTA, CDR2 FQGNSA.

This clonotype was observed many times. This chain links TRBV7-2 with TRBJ1-1, with D perhaps matching TRBD1 (6 bases). This CDR3 has 14 amino acids. V shed 2 bases and J shed 4 bases, with 11 bases lying between them. The germline V gene encodes CDR1 SGHTA and CDR2 FQGNSA. In DNA, the CDR3 is TGTGCCAGCAGCTTAAATCCGGGGGCCACTGAAGCTTTCTTT. This codes for CASSLNPGATEAFF.

At least ten counts were recorded for this clonotype. The V gene is TRBV7-9, the J gene TRBJ2-5; D is perhaps TRBD1 or TRBD2 (5 bases each). V was pared by 2 bases and J by 2 bases, with 9 bases between. This CDR3 is 14 amino acids long. CDR1 is SEHNR and CDR2 is FQNEAQ in the germline V gene (reference sequence). This CDR3 is CASSLWGIQETQYF. CDR3 nucleotide sequence: TGTGCCAGCAGCTTATGGGGGATACAAGAGACCCAGTACTTC.

This clonotype was seen at least ten times. This chain links TRBV6-2 or TRBV6-3 with TRBJ2-1; the D call may be TRBD1 or TRBD2 (6 bases each). The CDR3 spans 14 residues. Trimming took 5 bases from V and 4 from J, leaving 12 bases between them. The V gene's germline CDR1 is MNHEY and CDR2 SVGEGT. The CDR3 coding sequence is TGTGCCAGCAGTACCCGGGGGCCGTACAATGAGCAGTTCTTC. Translated: CASSTRGPYNEQFF.